A selection of T cell receptor beta chains follows, all from one sample in a study of STAT5B mutations in CD4+ large granular lymphocyte leukemia. Clones were sequenced by immunoSEQ multiplex PCR, and TCRdb holds only the in-frame ones, with some missing. The sample holds tens of thousands of clones, about 65% seen once. Source material: CD4+ T cells from blood buffy coats. These receptors were taken from a human donor in good health. The CDR3 runs from the conserved cysteine through the conserved F or W. D genes are given only for firm matches. Not every row has a clone size; where given, it reads once, few, many or a size class.

cdr3_length,clone_size,v_call,j_call,d_call,cdr3_nt,cdr3_aa
13,-,TRBV5-6,TRBJ2-3,-,TGTGCCAGCAGCTTGGCGGCCACAGATACGCAGTATTTT,CASSLAATDTQYF
14,-,TRBV7-7,TRBJ2-1,TRBD2,TGTGCCAGCAGCCCGGGACTAGCAGGGGATGAGCAGTTCTTC,CASSPGLAGDEQFF
13,-,TRBV12-5,TRBJ2-5,-,TGTGCTAGTGGGGTCGGGGGTTGGGAGACCCAGTACTTC,CASGVGGWETQYF
13,once,TRBV5-4,TRBJ2-3,-,TGTGCCAGCAGCTTGTTTGGGACAGATACGCAGTATTTT,CASSLFGTDTQYF
15,-,TRBV5-6,TRBJ2-1,TRBD2,TGTGCCAGCAGCTTGAATGCGGGGGGGGAGAATGAGCAGTTCTTC,CASSLNAGGENEQFF
14,-,TRBV7-3,TRBJ2-7,TRBD1,TGTGCCAGCAGCCAGCCTGAGGGGGCGCGTGAGCAGTACTTC,CASSQPEGAREQYF
13,-,TRBV29-1,TRBJ1-1,-,TGCAGCGGGGGGGTCGGGGTTAACACTGAAGCTTTCTTT,CSGGVGVNTEAFF
16,-,TRBV19,TRBJ2-2,-,TGTGCCAGTAGTAGGGGACCGGGACAGAACACCGGGGAGCTGTTTTTT,CASSRGPGQNTGELFF
14,few,TRBV27,TRBJ1-4,-,TGTGCCAGCAGTCGACCGGGGGGTGACGAAAAACTGTTTTTT,CASSRPGGDEKLFF
12,-,TRBV11-2,TRBJ2-7,-,TGTGCCAGCAGCCCCTCCGTAGGCGAGCAGTACTTC,CASSPSVGEQYF
17,-,TRBV11-2,TRBJ2-1,TRBD2,TGTGCCAGCAGCTTAGGTGGCGGGGGTGCCTCCTACAATGAGCAGTTCTTC,CASSLGGGGASYNEQFF
15,few,TRBV4-1,TRBJ1-5,TRBD1,TGCGCCAGCAGCCAAGATTGGACAGGGGGGAAGCCCCAGCATTTT,CASSQDWTGGKPQHF
17,-,TRBV25-1,TRBJ1-2,-,TGTGCCAGCAGTGAATACGTAGGGGCATCGAAGAACTATGGCTACACCTTC,CASSEYVGASKNYGYTF
14,-,TRBV5-5,TRBJ2-1,-,TGTGCCAGCAGCTTGTCTGCAACCCGCAATGAGCAGTTCTTC,CASSLSATRNEQFF
14,-,TRBV4-3,TRBJ2-1,-,TGCGCCAGCAGCCAAGATATGCAATACAATGAGCAGTTCTTC,CASSQDMQYNEQFF